This T cell receptor (beta chain) was observed in a study of blood T cells in healthy people across ages. The germline V gene has CDR1 LNHDA and CDR2 SQIVND (reference sequence). The CDR3 runs to 12 residues. Study results and limitations: While age rose, TCR beta diversity per million T cells dropped in a roughly linear way.

There were healthy Caucasian individuals from Russia, aged roughly 6 to 90, serving as donors. Remarks on this clonotype: Its antigen is as yet unknown.

Primed by a sample-barcoded 5' primer and a J-beta primer mix, a second PCR proceeded for about 6 to 12 cycles. All samples gave at least 2.5 million CDR3-containing paired-end reads. TCRdb passed the 5' RACE reads through MiXCR, listing each CDR3 protein once. Of over a million distinct CDR3 sequences listed, 35% to 50% are singletons. The sequenced sample consisted of blood. The TCR comes from a woman aged 55 to 70 in good health. This sequence joins TRBV19 and TRBJ2-4; D is unresolved. The J call may be mistaken, given a closer DNA end match to TRBJ2-7. The CDR3 DNA sequence: TGTGCCACCACCAAGGCAGCCTACGAGCAGTACTTC. Amino acids: CATTKAAYEQYF.